This record covers a single TCR beta chain. Its matching antigen is unknown. Each TRB cDNA library was prepared by 5' RACE (with UMI labels). From its re-call of the 5' RACE reads, TCRdb lists each CDR3 protein once, without DNA. This listing includes over 70,000 distinct CDR3 sequences. The data were taken from a study of CXCR3-negative and CXCR3-positive naive CD8 T cells. The study's findings and limits: Naive CXCR3-negative and CXCR3-positive cells had similar TRBV-TRBJ usage; memory differed. When CXCR3-positive naive cells were set against CXCR3-negative naive cells, the former had more hydrophobic TRB CDR3s.

This CDR3 comprises 12 residues. From germline, CDR1 is SEHNR and CDR2 FQNEAQ (reference sequence). Specimen: naive CXCR3- CD8+ T cells from blood. Subset of the sample: CD45RO-CCR7+CD27+CD95- naive CD8+ T cells lacking CXCR3 (TNR3-). The sequence was obtained from a human donor in good health. Some clones in this sample may be carry-over from other donors' samples. The gene calls are TRBV7-9 and TRBJ2-7. The CDR3 reads CASMGDSYEQYF.